The 16 T cell receptor beta chains given below trace back to one sample, sequenced in a study of blood T cells in healthy people across ages. A sample-barcoded 5' primer and a J-beta primer mix were used in a second PCR of roughly 7 to 11 cycles. TCRdb used MiXCR to reprocess the 5' RACE reads, holding one entry per CDR3 protein. Here the sample spans around 900,000 distinct CDR3 sequences, about 51% being singletons. Material: blood. The source is an older woman in good health.

This chain uses TRBV20-1 with TRBJ1-6, with TRBD1 matching 7 bases. V lost 6 bases, J lost 2 bases, and 4 bases stayed unmatched. This CDR3 contains 14 residues. Germline assignment: CDR1 DFQATT and CDR2 SNEGSKA (reference sequence). The CDR3 reads CSAKQGPYNSPLHF. CDR3 nucleotides: TGCAGTGCGAAACAGGGGCCCTATAATTCACCCCTCCACTTT.

The sample holds a few counts of this clonotype. The genes are TRBV5-1 and TRBJ2-1; possible D gene TRBD1, 7 bases. CDR1 is SGHRS, CDR2 YFSETQ, per germline. CDR3 length equals 16 residues. The V and J ends lost 4 bases and 9 bases respectively, with 23 bases between them. CDR3 sequence reads: CASSGGIFQGVGEQFF. CDR3 nucleotide sequence: TGCGCCAGCAGCGGGGGGATCTTTCAGGGGGTCGGTGAGCAGTTCTTC. Full variable domain (missing parts from reference TRBV5-1 and TRBJ2-1): KAGVTQTPRYLIKTRGQQVTLSCSPISGHRSVSWYQQTPGQGLQFLFEYFSETQRNKGNFPGRFSGRQFSNSRSEMNVSTLELGDSALYLCASSGGIFQGVGEQFFGPGTRLTVL.

This clonotype has a handful of counts. The chain couples TRBV28 to TRBJ2-5; either TRBD1 or TRBD2 may fit D (6 bases each). There are 14 residues in the CDR3. Germline-derived CDR1 and CDR2 are MDHEN and SYDVKM. V lost 5 bases to trimming and J lost 4 bases, with 14 bases between them. CDR3 DNA sequence: TGTGCCAGCAGTACAGGGTTGGAGGGAGAGACCCAGTACTTC. The encoded protein is CASSTGLEGETQYF.

This chain connects TRBV12-3 or TRBV12-4 to TRBJ2-6, with 7 bases that match TRBD1. The CDR3 extends over 17 amino acids. V shed 5 bases, J shed 0 bases, and the junction held 7 bases outside the gene matches. DNA of the CDR3: TGTGCCAGCAGTCGGACAGGCGTTAGCTCTGGGGCCAACGTCCTGACTTTC. It encodes CASSRTGVSSGANVLTF.

As regards this clonotype: A junction boundary mismatches the germline segment, possibly from a read error. V gene TRBV20-1 combines with J gene TRBJ1-2; 7 bases map to TRBD1. The germline CDR1 and CDR2 sequences are DFQATT and SNEGSKA (reference sequence). The CDR3 has 14 amino acids. The CDR3 DNA reads TGCAGTGCACTAAACCCGACAGGGAACTTTGGCTACACCTTC. Protein product: CSALNPTGNFGYTF.

The chain couples TRBV10-3 to TRBJ2-7, with 7 nucleotides matching TRBD1. The CDR3 totals 12 residues. Germline V gives CDR1 ENHRY, CDR2 SYGVKD. V lost 8 bases, J lost 0 bases, and 1 base stayed unmatched. CDR3 sequence: CAIGTASYEQYF. The DNA of the CDR3 is TGTGCCATCGGGACAGCCTCCTACGAGCAGTACTTC.

The chain couples TRBV12-3 or TRBV12-4 to TRBJ2-1, with 8 bases fitting TRBD2. Unmatched junction bases numbered 4, after V lost 6 bases and J lost 6 bases. CDR3 length equals 13 residues. CDR3 sequence: CASRSGSGNEQFF. As DNA, the CDR3 is TGTGCCAGCAGGAGCGGGAGCGGCAATGAGCAGTTCTTC.

This clonotype has ten or more counts. The V call is TRBV29-1, the J call TRBJ2-3, with D perhaps TRBD1 (6 bases). Germline values: CDR1 SQVTM, CDR2 ANQGSEA. The V and J ends lost 6 bases and 0 bases respectively, with 10 bases between them. This CDR3 region has 13 residues. In DNA form, the CDR3 reads TGCAGCGTCGGGACAACTAGCACAGATACGCAGTATTTT. Encoded protein: CSVGTTSTDTQYF.

This clonotype turned up a few times. The chain recombines TRBV27 with TRBJ2-3; the match to TRBD2 covers 12 bases. J gave up 11 bases and V 6 bases, and 9 bases lay outside the gene matches. CDR3 length: 14 residues. In germline, CDR1 is MNHEY, CDR2 SMNVEV (reference sequence). CDR3 coding DNA: TGTGCCAGCAGCTCTGGACTAGCGGGGACTAAGCAGTATTTT. This translates into CASSSGLAGTKQYF.

This clonotype was recorded once. The chain is built from TRBV20-1 and TRBJ2-4, with D hard to call. The J call is doubtful: the DNA matches TRBJ2-7 better. Per germline, CDR1 DFQATT and CDR2 SNEGSKA (reference sequence). The CDR3 is made up of 11 amino acids. CDR3 nucleotides: TGCAGTGCTAGCTCGGTGAGCGAGCAGTACTTC. As protein: CSASSVSEQYF.

V is TRBV29-1 and J is TRBJ1-5; the D is unclear. The germline CDR1 and CDR2 sequences are SQVTM and ANQGSEA. The V gene lost 4 bases and the J gene lost 2 bases, with 9 bases spanning the gap. The CDR3 is 13 amino acids. The CDR3 is CSVVFRGNQPQHF. In nucleotides, the CDR3 is TGCAGCGTTGTTTTCCGAGGCAATCAGCCCCAGCATTTT.

The chain is built from TRBV6-6 and TRBJ2-5, with 12 bases lining up with TRBD1. The germline V gene encodes CDR1 MNHNY and CDR2 SVGAGI (reference sequence). There are 15 residues in the CDR3. V lost 5 bases and J lost 11; bases outside the gene matches: 12. The CDR3: CASSNGGTGGYGQYF. The CDR3 coding sequence is TGTGCCAGCAGTAACGGGGGGACAGGGGGCTACGGGCAGTACTTC.

The chain uses TRBV25-1 and TRBJ2-7; 7 nucleotides line up with TRBD2. Germline V gene lookup returns CDR1 MGHDK and CDR2 SYGVNS. Trimming at V came to 1 base and at J to 5 bases, leaving 5 bases not matched to a gene. This CDR3 contains 14 residues. CDR3 residues: CASSELAGVDEQYF. CDR3 sequence (DNA): TGTGCCAGCAGTGAATTGGCGGGAGTCGACGAGCAGTACTTC.

This chain links TRBV29-1 with TRBJ1-4; 8 bases line up with TRBD1. Germline V gene lookup returns CDR1 SQVTM and CDR2 ANQGSEA. Trimming removed 4 bases from V and 4 bases from J; junction bases left unmatched: 2. The CDR3 sequence is 13 residues long. CDR3 sequence (DNA): TGCAGCGTTGGAACAGGGGGTAATGAAAAACTGTTTTTT. This sequence encodes CSVGTGGNEKLFF. Together with reference TRBV29-1 and TRBJ1-4, the CDR3 gives the full variable domain: SAVISQKPSRDICQRGTSLTIQCQVDSQVTMMFWYRQQPGQSLTLIATANQGSEATYESGFVIDKFPISRPNLTFSTLTVSNMSPEDSSIYLCSVGTGGNEKLFFGSGTQLSVL.

This clonotype was counted between two and nine times. The V and J genes are TRBV7-9 and TRBJ1-6; D unclear. The CDR3 consists of 11 residues. Germline V gene lookup returns CDR1 SEHNR and CDR2 FQNEAQ (reference sequence). The V gene lost 3 bases and the J gene lost 12 bases, with 6 bases spanning the gap. The CDR3 sequence: CASSFAGPLHF. The CDR3 DNA is TGTGCCAGCAGCTTTGCCGGACCCCTCCACTTT.

A few counts support this clonotype. V gene TRBV9 combines with J gene TRBJ2-3; D is unclear. CDR1 and CDR2 from the germline V gene are SGDLS and YYNGEE. The CDR3 is made up of 14 amino acids. V was trimmed by 0 bases and J by 4 bases, leaving 9 bases between them. The CDR3 nucleotides read TGTGCCAGCAGCGTAGCGACATTCCCAGATACGCAGTATTTT. Its translation is CASSVATFPDTQYF.